What follows are 27 T cell receptor beta chains derived from one specimen sequenced in a study of graft-versus-host responses after intestinal transplantation. Libraries were prepared by immunoSEQ multiplex PCR; TCRdb keeps only in-frame clonotypes and omits some of them. This table has about 98,000 clones, around 86% appearing once. The sequencing here drew on PBMCs, taken 255 days after intestinal transplant. Receptors were obtained from a human patient who received an intestinal transplant, so some T cells may come from the graft donor.

The chain joins TRBV10-3 to TRBJ1-1; 8 bases align to TRBD1. Germline CDR1 and CDR2: ENHRY and SYGVKD. The length of the CDR3 is 16 residues. Unmatched junction bases numbered 4, after V lost 0 bases and J lost 1 base. The CDR3 loop reads CAISESRTGTNTEAFF. The DNA for the CDR3 is TGTGCCATCAGTGAGTCCAGGACAGGGACGAACACTGAAGCTTTCTTT.

J is TRBJ2-7 and V is TRBV5-1; D remains ambiguous. CDR1 and CDR2 (germline): SGHRS, YFSETQ. V was shortened by 4 bases and J by 0 bases, with 11 bases between the two germline ends. The CDR3 runs to 14 residues. CDR3 residues: CASSPGRNSYEQYF. In nucleotides, the CDR3 is TGCGCCAGCAGCCCCGGACGGAACTCCTACGAGCAGTACTTC.

The chain couples TRBV6-6 to TRBJ2-5, with 14 bases matching TRBD2. V lost 6 bases, J lost 8 bases, and 5 bases stayed unmatched. The germline V gene has CDR1 MNHNY and CDR2 SVGAGI (reference sequence). This CDR3 region has 14 residues. The CDR3 DNA is TGTGCCAGCAGCCCGGGACTAGCGGGAGTTACCCAGTACTTC. It yields the protein CASSPGLAGVTQYF.

The chain couples TRBV10-3 to TRBJ1-3; D is uncertain. This CDR3 has 14 amino acids. The V and J ends lost 2 bases and 4 bases respectively, with 9 bases between them. From germline, CDR1 is ENHRY and CDR2 SYGVKD. CDR3 in DNA: TGTGCCATCAGTGAGCCCTCTCAGGGAAACACCATATATTTT. Amino acids: CAISEPSQGNTIYF.

The chain is built from TRBV7-8 and TRBJ2-5, with D perhaps matching TRBD1 or TRBD2 (5 bases each). Trimming removed 6 bases from V and 5 bases from J, with 7 bases in between. The CDR3 consists of 11 residues. In germline, CDR1 is SGHVS, CDR2 FQNEAQ. The CDR3 protein is CASSWGETQYF. The CDR3 bases are TGTGCCAGCAGTTGGGGGGAGACCCAGTACTTC.

As DNA, the CDR3 is TGCGCCAGCAGCCAAATAGGGGACGGCGAGAGGTATAGCTACACCTTC. The encoded protein is CASSQIGDGERYSYTF. The chain is built from TRBV4-1 and TRBJ1-2, with a weak D call TRBD1 (5 bases). The length of the CDR3 is 16 residues. Germline lookup yields CDR1 MGHRA and CDR2 YSYEKL. Trimming stripped 2 bases from V and 9 bases from J, with 22 bases between.

The rearrangement links TRBV18 to TRBJ2-5; TRBD2 might be the D (6 bases). The CDR3 runs 15 residues. The germline gives CDR1 KGHSH, CDR2 LQKENI. V was pared by 4 bases and J by 2 bases, with 14 bases between. CDR3 loop: CASSRRGGDQETQYF. CDR3 sequence (DNA): TGTGCCAGCTCACGGAGGGGTGGCGATCAAGAGACCCAGTACTTC.

This clone was detected once. The V call is TRBV2, the J call TRBJ2-7, with D unresolved. The CDR3 extends over 14 amino acids. The germline V gene has CDR1 SNHLY and CDR2 FYNNEI. V gave up 0 bases and J gave up 4 bases, with 10 bases separating them. CDR3 sequence: CASSEALGPYEQYF. Written as DNA, the CDR3 is TGTGCCAGCAGTGAAGCATTAGGTCCATACGAGCAGTACTTC. The variable domain in full, completed from reference TRBV2 and TRBJ2-7, reads EPEVTQTPSHQVTQMGQEVILRCVPISNHLYFYWYRQILGQKVEFLVSFYNNEISEKSEIFDDQFSVERPDGSNFTLKIRSTKLEDSAMYFCASSEALGPYEQYFGPGTRLTVT.

This chain links TRBV10-3 with TRBJ2-1, with TRBD1 identical over 9 bases. Germline assignment: CDR1 ENHRY and CDR2 SYGVKD. Unmatched junction bases numbered 5, after V lost 6 bases and J lost 2 bases. The CDR3 covers 15 residues. The DNA of the CDR3 is TGTGCCATCAGGGCGGGACAGGGACCCTACAATGAGCAGTTCTTC. It yields the protein CAIRAGQGPYNEQFF.

The V gene is TRBV14, the J gene TRBJ2-7, with D perhaps TRBD1 (6 bases). This CDR3 contains 16 residues. CDR1 is SGHDN and CDR2 is FVKESK in the germline V gene. Trimming shortened V by 1 base and J by 7 bases, and 20 bases separated the two germline ends. The CDR3 region has the DNA TGTGCCAGCAGCCAAGGCCGAGGAGTCCTGAGGGGGGAGCAGTACTTC. Protein sequence: CASSQGRGVLRGEQYF.

This sequence joins TRBV6-5 and TRBJ1-2; D uncertain. The V and J ends lost 3 bases and 6 bases respectively, with 14 bases between them. Germline CDR1 MNHEY, CDR2 SVGAGI. The CDR3 sequence is 14 residues long. The CDR3 DNA sequence: TGTGCCAGCAGTTATTCTTTAGGTTGGCATGGCTACACCTTC. Its translation: CASSYSLGWHGYTF.

The chain uses TRBV13 and TRBJ2-1; 8 bases fit TRBD2. V lost 3 bases and J lost 0; bases outside the gene matches: 13. This CDR3 is built from 19 residues. Germline CDR1 and CDR2: PRHDT and FYEKMQ (reference sequence). CDR3 amino acids: CASSLIQRGPHSSYNEQFF. The CDR3, as DNA: TGTGCCAGCAGCTTGATTCAGCGGGGGCCGCACTCCTCCTACAATGAGCAGTTCTTC. Drawing the rest from reference TRBV13 and TRBJ2-1, the complete variable domain is AAGVIQSPRHLIKEKRETATLKCYPIPRHDTVYWYQQGPGQDPQFLISFYEKMQSDKGSIPDRFSAQQFSDYHSELNMSSLELGDSALYFCASSLIQRGPHSSYNEQFFGPGTRLTVL.

V and J are TRBV9 and TRBJ2-1; D is unclear. V lost 6 bases and J 3 bases, leaving 16 bases between the germline ends. Per the germline V gene, CDR1 is SGDLS and CDR2 is YYNGEE. The length of the CDR3 is 15 residues. CDR3 DNA sequence: TGTGCCAGCAACCCCGGAGTAGCCGGCTACAATGAGCAGTTCTTC. Residues: CASNPGVAGYNEQFF.

This clone was detected once. The chain couples TRBV29-1 to TRBJ1-1, with D unresolved. Germline CDR1 reads SQVTM; CDR2 reads ANQGSEA. The V end lost 3 bases, the J end lost 5 bases, and 7 bases lay between the germline ends. The length of the CDR3 is 11 residues. This CDR3 is CSVDLGTEAFF. In DNA form, the CDR3 reads TGCAGCGTTGACCTCGGTACTGAAGCTTTCTTT.

J is TRBJ1-1 and V is TRBV10-1; TRBD1 matches 8 bases. This CDR3 comprises 16 residues. The ends lost 4 bases at V and 4 bases at J; junction bases unmatched: 11. CDR1 is WNHNN and CDR2 is SYGVQD in the germline V gene (reference sequence). The CDR3 spells CASSGAGGALGTEAFF. CDR3 in DNA: TGCGCCAGCAGTGGGGCAGGGGGCGCCCTGGGCACTGAAGCTTTCTTT.

V usage is TRBV6-6 and J usage is TRBJ1-1; no clear D. The CDR3 totals 12 residues. The germline V gene encodes CDR1 MNHNY and CDR2 SVGAGI (reference sequence). V lost 8 bases and J 2 bases, leaving 9 bases between the germline ends. The CDR3 protein is CASVGPNTEAFF. CDR3 nucleotides: TGTGCCAGCGTCGGGCCCAACACTGAAGCTTTCTTT.

The chain couples TRBV7-8 to TRBJ2-3; TRBD2 might be the D (5 bases). V was cut by 5 bases and J by 5 bases, with 14 bases left in between. The length of the CDR3 is 14 residues. The germline V gene encodes CDR1 SGHVS and CDR2 FQNEAQ. CDR3 sequence reads: CASSLPREGDTQYF. In DNA form, the CDR3 reads TGTGCCAGCAGCCTTCCAAGAGAGGGAGATACGCAGTATTTT.

In regard to this clone: The CDR3 ends on some other residue instead of the conserved phenylalanine or tryptophan, so this is likely a read error. The CDR3, as DNA: TGTGCCATCAGTGATAGTAGCACAGATACGCAGTATTCT. Translation gives CAISDSSTDTQYS. V and J are TRBV10-3 and TRBJ2-3, with D uncertain. Trimming stripped 3 bases from V and 0 bases from J, with 4 bases between. Germline values: CDR1 ENHRY, CDR2 SYGVKD. This CDR3 region has 13 residues.

The chain has TRBV27 and TRBJ2-2; D is uncertain. This CDR3 region has 14 residues. Trimming took 4 bases from V and 2 from J, leaving 8 bases between them. From germline, CDR1 is MNHEY and CDR2 SMNVEV (reference sequence). The CDR3 DNA reads as TGTGCCAGCAGTTGGGCAGAAAACACCGGGGAGCTGTTTTTT. This codes for CASSWAENTGELFF.

V gene TRBV7-9 combines with J gene TRBJ1-1; possibly TRBD1 for D (5 bases). This CDR3 region has 14 residues. Trimming removed 4 bases from V and 1 base from J, with 10 bases in between. CDR1 and CDR2 (germline): SEHNR, FQNEAQ (reference sequence). The CDR3 sequence: CASSSAQGNTEAFF. In nucleotides, the CDR3 is TGTGCCAGCAGCTCCGCGCAGGGGAACACTGAAGCTTTCTTT.

V usage is TRBV4-1 and J usage is TRBJ2-1; 8 nucleotides match TRBD2. The V and J ends lost 2 bases and 0 bases, in that order; junction bases with no gene match: 6. Germline V gene data show CDR1 as MGHRA and CDR2 as YSYEKL. The CDR3 is made up of 17 amino acids. The CDR3 coding sequence is TGCGCCAGCAGCCAACTAGCGGGCCTCCGCTCCTACAATGAGCAGTTCTTC. It is translated as CASSQLAGLRSYNEQFF.

The chain uses TRBV27 and TRBJ2-7, with D hard to call. V was clipped by 4 bases and J by 0 bases, with 19 bases between them. The germline CDR1 and CDR2 sequences are MNHEY and SMNVEV (reference sequence). This CDR3 spans 17 amino acids. The DNA for the CDR3 is TGTGCCAGCAGTTCACTGTCAGGTCGACACCGCTCCTACGAGCAGTACGTC. This gives the protein CASSSLSGRHRSYEQYV.

This clone has just a few counts. V gene TRBV30 combines with J gene TRBJ2-2, with D possibly being TRBD1 (5 bases). V shed 0 bases and J shed 4 bases, with 12 bases lying between them. The CDR3 loop spans 15 amino acids. Per the germline V gene, CDR1 is GTSNPN and CDR2 is SVGIG (reference sequence). CDR3 in amino acids: CAWSVGRVTTGELFF. DNA of the CDR3: TGTGCCTGGAGTGTAGGCAGGGTAACCACCGGGGAGCTGTTTTTT.

The chain links TRBV5-1 to TRBJ1-1, with 7 bases aligning to TRBD1. The V segment lost 0 bases and the J segment 1 base; nucleotides outside the gene matches: 6. Germline CDR1 SGHRS, CDR2 YFSETQ. The CDR3 runs 16 residues. CDR3 loop: CASSLGEGAPNTEAFF. For the CDR3, the DNA is TGCGCCAGCAGCTTGGGTGAGGGGGCGCCGAACACTGAAGCTTTCTTT.

This chain connects TRBV28 to TRBJ1-5, with 7 positions matching TRBD1. The germline V gene encodes CDR1 MDHEN and CDR2 SYDVKM. Germline trimming cut 5 bases from V and 7 bases from J; bases unmatched to any gene: 8. The CDR3 contains 14 residues. For the CDR3, the DNA is TGTGCCAGCAGTGTGAGACAGGGTGTACAGCCCCAGCATTTT. Translated: CASSVRQGVQPQHF.

This clone was seen only a few times. The chain links TRBV5-1 to TRBJ2-2; 7 nucleotides line up with TRBD1. V was pared by 4 bases and J by 5 bases, with 11 bases of the junction left unmatched. This CDR3 contains 16 residues. The germline V gene has CDR1 SGHRS and CDR2 YFSETQ. CDR3 amino acids: CASSKDPGQTTGELFF. Here the CDR3 DNA reads TGCGCCAGCAGCAAAGACCCGGGACAGACTACCGGGGAGCTGTTTTTT. The whole variable domain, remainder taken from reference TRBV5-1 and TRBJ2-2, is KAGVTQTPRYLIKTRGQQVTLSCSPISGHRSVSWYQQTPGQGLQFLFEYFSETQRNKGNFPGRFSGRQFSNSRSEMNVSTLELGDSALYLCASSKDPGQTTGELFFGEGSRLTVL.

The chain is built from TRBV28 and TRBJ2-3; a possible D gene is TRBD1 (5 bases). Trimming stripped 3 bases from V and 0 bases from J, with 10 bases between. The CDR3 runs 15 residues. Germline V gives CDR1 MDHEN, CDR2 SYDVKM. The CDR3 loop reads CASSFRALSTDTQYF. The CDR3 region has the DNA TGTGCCAGCAGTTTCAGGGCCCTAAGCACAGATACGCAGTATTTT.